This T cell receptor beta chain originates from a study of T cell changes during pregnancy in multiple sclerosis. A few counts support this clone. Clones were read by immunoSEQ multiplex PCR, and TCRdb kept only the in-frame ones, dropping some. The table records 36,000 or so clones, around 90% of them present only once. The source is a female donor with multiple sclerosis, enrolled in a pregnancy study. The sample in question was CD4+ T cells from peripheral blood mononuclear cells, obtained in the first trimester of pregnancy.

The CDR3 spells CASRGQGAGEQFF. CDR3 sequence (DNA): TGTGCCAGCAGGGGCCAGGGCGCAGGTGAGCAGTTCTTC. The V and J genes are TRBV11-3 and TRBJ2-1; tentatively, D is TRBD1 (5 bases). The V and J ends lost 6 bases and 9 bases respectively, with 15 bases between them. This CDR3 region has 13 residues. Germline-derived CDR1 and CDR2 are SGHNT and YENEEA.